This T cell receptor beta chain was observed in a study of blood T cell repertoires in COVID-19. Produced via immunoSEQ multiplex PCR; TCRdb's table is partial and in-frame only. Of 70,000 to 95,000 clones listed, nearly 95% were seen once; the top ten hold about 4.5%. The CDR3 totals 12 residues. The germline V gene has CDR1 DFQATT and CDR2 SNEGSKA (reference sequence). Trimming cost V 3 bases and J 5 bases, with 10 bases left between them. The chain combines TRBV20-1 with TRBJ1-2; tentatively, D is TRBD1 (6 bases). This clonotype was obtained from a human donor with active COVID-19. The donor label of this sample is uncertain. Sequencing input: peripheral blood. The CDR3 protein is CSASGQQYGYTF. The CDR3 DNA reads TGCAGTGCTAGTGGACAGCAGTATGGCTACACCTTC.